These 29 T cell receptor beta chains were sequenced from one sample in a study of monozygotic twins with inflammatory bowel disease. TCRdb re-called the 5' RACE reads and gives one entry per CDR3 protein, without DNA. Its table lists nearly 450,000 distinct CDR3 sequences. The sample taken for sequencing was blood. The source is a human donor with ulcerative colitis or Crohn's disease, or a healthy co-twin of an affected twin (not recorded which).

V is TRBV4-3 and J is TRBJ2-7; TCRdb's D gene call, TRBD1, goes unchecked for lack of DNA. CDR1 is LGHNA, CDR2 YSLEER, per germline. The CDR3 extends over 17 amino acids. The CDR3 region is CASSQVLNGGQGYEQYF.

The chain employs TRBV12-3 or TRBV12-4 and TRBJ1-5. The CDR3 runs 13 residues. The CDR3 is CASSPKGGQPQHF.

V is TRBV11-2 and J is TRBJ2-1; the TCRdb call, TRBD1, lacks DNA for checking. CDR1 SGHAT and CDR2 FQNNGV come from the germline V gene. CDR3 length: 15 residues. The chain's CDR3 is CASSLRPGSVNEQFF.

The chain carries TRBV5-4 and TRBJ1-2; TCRdb selects TRBD1, and the lack of DNA leaves this call unchecked. Germline V CDR1 and CDR2: SGHNT, YYREEE (reference sequence). The CDR3 length is 15 residues. CDR3 sequence reads: CASSSLGGGNYGYTF.

The chain joins TRBV11-1 to TRBJ1-2; TCRdb indicates TRBD1, and absent DNA this call remains unverified. Looked up from germline, CDR1 is SGHAT and CDR2 is FQDESV (reference sequence). The CDR3 runs to 18 residues. The CDR3 sequence: CASSFLGDRSEANYGYTF.

J is TRBJ1-2 and V is TRBV27; TCRdb picks TRBD1, but there is no DNA to check that call. CDR1 is MNHEY and CDR2 is SMNVEV in the germline V gene (reference sequence). The CDR3 is 15 residues long. The CDR3 here is CASTPSGATNYGYTF.

V and J are TRBV10-3 and TRBJ2-3. This CDR3 spans 11 amino acids. Germline CDR1 and CDR2: ENHRY and SYGVKD. This CDR3 is CAISEGDTQYF.

This sequence joins TRBV9 and TRBJ2-1; the TRBD2 assignment by TCRdb is unverifiable without DNA. CDR3 length: 15 residues. Germline loops: CDR1 SGDLS, CDR2 YYNGEE. CDR3 amino acids: CASSSGGLGYNEQFF.

The genes are TRBV11-2 and TRBJ2-5; there is no DNA to check the TCRdb D call of TRBD1. The germline V gene has CDR1 SGHAT and CDR2 FQNNGV. The CDR3 length is 15 residues. This CDR3 reads CASSFGDRLGVAQYF.

The rearrangement joins TRBV12-3 or TRBV12-4 to TRBJ1-5. This CDR3 comprises 14 residues. The CDR3: CASSLRTTDQPQHF.

V gene TRBV27 combines with J gene TRBJ2-7; with no DNA, the TCRdb D assignment of TRBD2 cannot be verified. Germline CDR1 reads MNHEY; CDR2 reads SMNVEV (reference sequence). The CDR3 sequence is 13 residues long. CDR3 protein: CASRTTRFEEQYF.

This chain links TRBV5-1 with TRBJ2-1; the D call of TRBD1 rests on TCRdb alone, since no DNA is present to check it. The CDR3 sequence is 15 residues long. The germline V gene encodes CDR1 SGHRS and CDR2 YFSETQ. The CDR3 loop is CASSRWDRGSNEQFF.

The V call is TRBV7-2, the J call TRBJ2-7. CDR1 is SGHTA, CDR2 FQGNSA, per germline. The CDR3 length is 15 residues. CDR3 sequence: CASSLEASSPHEQYF.

The chain combines TRBV5-1 with TRBJ2-1; TCRdb selects TRBD1, and the lack of DNA leaves this call unchecked. Per germline, CDR1 SGHRS and CDR2 YFSETQ. This CDR3 is 13 amino acids long. CDR3 in amino acids: CASSQDNLNEQFF.

The chain's CDR3 is CASRLAGQAYNEQFF. The genes are TRBV27 and TRBJ2-1; TCRdb names TRBD2, which stays unverified in the absence of DNA. CDR1 and CDR2 from the germline V gene are MNHEY and SMNVEV (reference sequence). The CDR3 loop spans 15 amino acids.

This chain uses TRBV6-1 with TRBJ1-3; with no DNA, the TCRdb D assignment of TRBD1 cannot be verified. Germline CDR1 is MNHNS and CDR2 is SASEGT. There are 14 residues in the CDR3. CDR3 protein: CASSEDSRGNTIYF.

This chain links TRBV3-1 with TRBJ1-5; TCRdb lists TRBD1, though no DNA is available to test this call. The CDR3 totals 16 residues. Germline V CDR1 and CDR2: LGHDT, YNNKEL (reference sequence). CDR3 in amino acids: CASSQSGTPGNRPQHF.

The rearrangement uses TRBV6-1 and TRBJ1-2. Germline CDR1 is MNHNS and CDR2 is SASEGT. This CDR3 region has 13 residues. The CDR3 sequence: CASTSASIYGYTF.

This sequence joins TRBV24-1 and TRBJ2-3. Germline V gene lookup returns CDR1 KGHDR and CDR2 SFDVKD. The CDR3 is made up of 11 amino acids. The CDR3 sequence is CATSDIGTQYF.

The chain employs TRBV28 and TRBJ2-2; TCRdb picks TRBD1, but there is no DNA to check that call. CDR1 and CDR2 from the germline V gene are MDHEN and SYDVKM. The CDR3 loop spans 13 amino acids. The chain's CDR3 is CASLEQGTGELFF. Using reference TRBV28 and TRBJ2-2 for the parts outside the CDR3, the full variable domain is DVKVTQSSRYLVKRTGEKVFLECVQDMDHENMFWYRQDPGLGLRLIYFSYDVKMKEKGDIPEGYSVSREKKERFSLILESASTNQTSMYLCASLEQGTGELFFGEGSRLTVL.

This chain connects TRBV5-1 to TRBJ2-7; there is no DNA to check the TCRdb D call of TRBD1. Germline V gene data show CDR1 as SGHRS and CDR2 as YFSETQ. The CDR3 totals 16 residues. The CDR3 spells CASSSPPGQKSYEQYF.

The V gene is TRBV7-8, the J gene TRBJ1-1. This CDR3 is built from 14 residues. The germline V gene has CDR1 SGHVS and CDR2 FQNEAQ. CDR3 sequence reads: CASSLLSRETEAFF. The variable domain in full, completed from reference TRBV7-8 and TRBJ1-1, reads GAGVSQSPRYKVAKRGQDVALRCDPISGHVSLFWYQQALGQGPEFLTYFQNEAQLDKSGLPSDRFFAERPEGSVSTLKIQRTQQEDSAVYLCASSLLSRETEAFFGQGTRLTVV.

The genes are TRBV6-5 and TRBJ1-4. CDR1 is MNHEY and CDR2 is SVGAGI in the germline V gene. The CDR3 contains 12 residues. CDR3 amino acids: CASRGSNEKLFF.

The chain employs TRBV5-5 and TRBJ1-3. Germline-derived CDR1 and CDR2 are SGHKS and YYEKEE (reference sequence). CDR3 length equals 16 residues. The CDR3 here is CASSLPGTRSGNTIYF.

V is TRBV29-1 and J is TRBJ2-2; the TCRdb D gene call, TRBD2, has no DNA to confirm it. Germline assignment: CDR1 SQVTM and CDR2 ANQGSEA. The CDR3 runs to 16 residues. The CDR3 is CSVEGQRGAVTGELFF.

This chain links TRBV6-1 with TRBJ2-5; the D gene TCRdb calls, TRBD2, cannot be checked with no DNA. CDR3 size: 15 residues. Germline CDR1 reads MNHNS; CDR2 reads SASEGT. CDR3 region: CASSPSGGLQETQYF.

The chain carries TRBV7-6 and TRBJ2-2; TCRdb gives TRBD1 as the D gene, but with no DNA this cannot be confirmed. CDR1 SGHVS and CDR2 FNYEAQ come from the germline V gene. This CDR3 spans 13 amino acids. The CDR3 spells CASSLTGPGELFF.

The chain recombines TRBV2 with TRBJ2-1. The CDR3 extends over 12 amino acids. The germline gives CDR1 SNHLY, CDR2 FYNNEI. The CDR3 sequence: CASSDYGSTQFF.

The rearrangement uses TRBV20-1 and TRBJ1-4. The CDR3 runs 14 residues. Germline V gene sequence: CDR1 DFQATT, CDR2 SNEGSKA (reference sequence). CDR3 region: CSAPLVVNDEKLFF.